The 10 T cell receptor beta chains below all came from one sample that was sequenced in a study of cytomegalovirus exposure and HLA in healthy donors. The PCR employed 60 Vbeta primers together with 13 Jbeta primers. The protocol was immunoSEQ multiplex PCR, while the TCRdb copy is restricted to in-frame clones and leaves out a portion. The sample yields about 90,000 clones, roughly 70% seen once. Sequencing input: PBMCs. The receptor set was obtained from a woman aged 18 to 35 in good health and CMV-seropositive.

The rearrangement links TRBV14 to TRBJ1-2; maybe TRBD1 (6 bases). Trimming removed 5 bases from V and 3 bases from J, with 10 bases in between. This CDR3 has 13 amino acids. Germline CDR1 and CDR2: SGHDN and FVKESK. Here the CDR3 reads CASSEQGDYGYTF. The CDR3 nucleotides read TGTGCCAGCAGCGAACAGGGAGACTATGGCTACACCTTC.

This sequence joins TRBV13 and TRBJ2-1; no reliable D call. V lost 2 bases, J lost 4 bases, and 6 bases lay in between. Germline lookup yields CDR1 PRHDT and CDR2 FYEKMQ (reference sequence). The CDR3 consists of 13 residues. The CDR3 DNA reads TGTGCCAGCAGCTTACAGGATTACAATGAGCAGTTCTTC. It specifies CASSLQDYNEQFF.

V gene TRBV6-1 combines with J gene TRBJ2-5, with TRBD1 matching over 8 bases. From germline, CDR1 is MNHNS and CDR2 SASEGT. J lost 4 bases, V lost 6 bases, and 7 bases had no gene match. This CDR3 comprises 14 residues. The CDR3 loop reads CASRPGQVAETQYF. In DNA, the CDR3 is TGTGCCAGCAGGCCGGGACAGGTTGCAGAGACCCAGTACTTC.

The V and J genes are TRBV21-1 and TRBJ2-3; the table's D call, TRBD1, was not checked against the DNA. TRBV21-1 corresponds to a pseudogene. The CDR3 has 16 residues. For the CDR3, the DNA is TGTGCCAGCAGAGGGAAACCAGGGGATAGCACAGATACGCAGTATTTT. This codes for CASRGKPGDSTDTQYF.

The rearrangement joins TRBV6-6 to TRBJ1-2; D may be TRBD1 (5 bases). The CDR3 extends over 13 amino acids. V was clipped by 5 bases and J by 8 bases, with 15 bases between them. From germline, CDR1 is MNHNY and CDR2 SVGAGI (reference sequence). The CDR3 sequence: CASSTGVPGGYTF. The CDR3 region has the DNA TGTGCCAGCAGTACTGGGGTCCCAGGGGGCTACACCTTC.

As to this clone: This sample includes further DNA sequences coding for the same CDR3. This chain uses TRBV11-3 with TRBJ1-2, with a possible D match to TRBD1 (5 bases). V lost 7 bases, J lost 10 bases, and 31 bases lay in between. Germline V lookup: CDR1 SGHNT, CDR2 YENEEA. The CDR3 totals 17 residues. The CDR3 reads CASNPGRGSGGETSYTF. The CDR3 nucleotides are TGTGCCAGCAACCCGGGGCGGGGGAGCGGGGGGGAAACCTCCTACACCTTC.

V and J are TRBV9 and TRBJ2-6, with D possibly being TRBD2 (5 bases). The length of the CDR3 is 17 residues. Germline CDR1 reads SGDLS; CDR2 reads YYNGEE. V was cut by 0 bases and J by 3 bases, with 13 bases left in between. The CDR3: CASSVVSGNYGANVLTF. The CDR3 coding sequence is TGTGCCAGCAGCGTAGTTTCGGGGAACTATGGGGCCAACGTCCTGACTTTC.

This clone has only a few counts. The rearrangement links TRBV5-8 to TRBJ2-3, with TRBD2 matching over 9 bases. V lost 2 bases, J lost 4 bases, and 11 bases stayed unmatched. Germline V gene data show CDR1 as SGHTS and CDR2 as YDEGEE. This CDR3 is 17 amino acids long. The CDR3 loop reads CASSFLPTSGGSDTQYF. CDR3 sequence (DNA): TGTGCCAGCAGCTTTTTGCCGACTAGCGGAGGTTCAGATACGCAGTATTTT.

The chain uses TRBV11-2 and TRBJ2-3; 8 nucleotides match TRBD1. The CDR3 sequence is 17 residues long. Germline V gene sequence: CDR1 SGHAT, CDR2 FQNNGV. V shed 5 bases and J 2 bases; nucleotides not matched to a gene: 12. CDR3: CASSRITGTGDTDTQYF. The CDR3, as DNA: TGTGCCAGCAGCCGCATTACCGGGACAGGTGACACAGATACGCAGTATTTT.

The chain joins TRBV5-1 to TRBJ1-2, with no clear D. The CDR3 extends over 13 amino acids. V shed 3 bases and J shed 8 bases, with 14 bases lying between them. Per the germline V gene, CDR1 is SGHRS and CDR2 is YFSETQ. CDR3 sequence (DNA): TGCGCCAGCAGCTCGGACGGGAGTCGCGGCTACACCTTC. As protein: CASSSDGSRGYTF.